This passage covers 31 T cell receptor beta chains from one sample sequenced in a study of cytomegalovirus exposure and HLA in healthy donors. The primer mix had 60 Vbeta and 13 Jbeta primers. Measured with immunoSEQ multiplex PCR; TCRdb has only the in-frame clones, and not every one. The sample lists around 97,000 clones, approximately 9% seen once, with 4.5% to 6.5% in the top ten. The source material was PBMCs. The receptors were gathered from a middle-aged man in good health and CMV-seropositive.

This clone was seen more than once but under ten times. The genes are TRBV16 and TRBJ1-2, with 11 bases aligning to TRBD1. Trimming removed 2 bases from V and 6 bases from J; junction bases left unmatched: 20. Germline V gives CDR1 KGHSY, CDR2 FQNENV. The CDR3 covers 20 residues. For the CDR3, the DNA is TGTGCCAGCAGCCAAGTCGCAACCGGGACAGGGGGGATAGGCCCTAATGGCTACACCTTC. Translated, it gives CASSQVATGTGGIGPNGYTF.

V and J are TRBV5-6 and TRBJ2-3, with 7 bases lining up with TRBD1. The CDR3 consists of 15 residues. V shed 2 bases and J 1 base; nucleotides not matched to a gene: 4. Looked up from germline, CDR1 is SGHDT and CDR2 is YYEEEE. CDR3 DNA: TGTGCCAGCAGCTTTGGGGACAGCCGCACAGATACGCAGTATTTT. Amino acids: CASSFGDSRTDTQYF.

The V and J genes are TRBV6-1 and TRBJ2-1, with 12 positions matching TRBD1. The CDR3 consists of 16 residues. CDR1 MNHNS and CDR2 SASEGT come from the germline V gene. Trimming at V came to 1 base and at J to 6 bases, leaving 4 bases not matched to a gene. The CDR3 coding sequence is TGTGCCAGCAGTGAAGTGACGGGACAGGGGGCCAATGAGCAGTTCTTC. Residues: CASSEVTGQGANEQFF.

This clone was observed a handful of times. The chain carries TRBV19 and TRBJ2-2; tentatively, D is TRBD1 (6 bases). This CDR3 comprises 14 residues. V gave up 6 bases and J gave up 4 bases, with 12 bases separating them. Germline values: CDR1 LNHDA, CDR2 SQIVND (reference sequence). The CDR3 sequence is CASRTDRITGELFF. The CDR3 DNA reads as TGTGCCAGTAGGACGGACAGAATCACCGGGGAGCTGTTTTTT.

This CDR3 reads CASSRAQGAHEQYF. The CDR3 region has the DNA TGTGCCAGCAGTAGGGCGCAGGGGGCGCACGAGCAGTACTTC. This chain connects TRBV6-6 to TRBJ2-7, with TRBD1 identical over 8 bases. The CDR3 is 14 residues long. The V and J ends lost 5 bases and 5 bases, in that order; junction bases with no gene match: 8. Germline CDR1 is MNHNY and CDR2 is SVGAGI (reference sequence).

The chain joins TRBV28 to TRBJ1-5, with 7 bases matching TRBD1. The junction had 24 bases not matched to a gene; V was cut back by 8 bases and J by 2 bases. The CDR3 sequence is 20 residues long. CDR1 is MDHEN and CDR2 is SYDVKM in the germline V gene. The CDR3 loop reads CASFSGQGQSSLGGNQPQHF. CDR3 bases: TGTGCCAGCTTCTCTGGCCAGGGACAGTCGTCTCTTGGTGGCAATCAGCCCCAGCATTTT.

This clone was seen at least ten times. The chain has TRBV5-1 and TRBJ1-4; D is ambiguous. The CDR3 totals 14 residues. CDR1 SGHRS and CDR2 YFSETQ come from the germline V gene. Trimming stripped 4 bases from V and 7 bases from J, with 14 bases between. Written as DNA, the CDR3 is TGCGCCAGCAGCCAAACCGGTGGCGGTGAAAAACTGTTTTTT. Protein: CASSQTGGGEKLFF.

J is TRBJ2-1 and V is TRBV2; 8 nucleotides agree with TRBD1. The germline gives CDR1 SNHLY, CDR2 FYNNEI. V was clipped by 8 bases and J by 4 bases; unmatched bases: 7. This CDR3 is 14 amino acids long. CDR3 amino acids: CASSDRESYNEQFF. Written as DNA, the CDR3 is TGTGCCAGCTCGGACAGGGAATCGTACAATGAGCAGTTCTTC.

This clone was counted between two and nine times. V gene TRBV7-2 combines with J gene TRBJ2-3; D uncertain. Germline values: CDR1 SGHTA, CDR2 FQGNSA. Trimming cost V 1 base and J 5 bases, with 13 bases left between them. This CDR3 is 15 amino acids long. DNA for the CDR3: TGTGCCAGCAGCTTAGGACTGGGTGCACGAGATACGCAGTATTTT. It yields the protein CASSLGLGARDTQYF. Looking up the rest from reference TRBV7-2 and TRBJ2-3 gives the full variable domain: GAGVSQSPSNKVTEKGKDVELRCDPISGHTALYWYRQSLGQGLEFLIYFQGNSAPDKSGLPSDRFSAERTGGSVSTLTIQRTQQEDSAVYLCASSLGLGARDTQYFGPGTRLTVL.

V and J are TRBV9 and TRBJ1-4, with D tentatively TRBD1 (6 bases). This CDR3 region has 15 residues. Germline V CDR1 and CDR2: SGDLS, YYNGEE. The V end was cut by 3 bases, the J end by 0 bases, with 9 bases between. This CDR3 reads CASSDGGPTNEKLFF. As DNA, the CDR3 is TGTGCCAGCAGCGACGGGGGGCCAACTAATGAAAAACTGTTTTTT.

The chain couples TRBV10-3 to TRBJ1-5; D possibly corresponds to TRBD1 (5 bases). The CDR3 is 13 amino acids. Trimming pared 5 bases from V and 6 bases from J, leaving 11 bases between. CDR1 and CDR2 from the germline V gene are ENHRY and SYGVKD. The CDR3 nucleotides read TGTGCCATCAGTTTGGGGGAGGCTCAGCCCCAGCATTTT. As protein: CAISLGEAQPQHF.

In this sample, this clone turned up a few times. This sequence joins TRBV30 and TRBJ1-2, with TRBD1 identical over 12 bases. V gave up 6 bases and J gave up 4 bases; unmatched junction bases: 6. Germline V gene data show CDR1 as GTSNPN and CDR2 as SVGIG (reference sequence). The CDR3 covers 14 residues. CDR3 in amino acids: CACIPGQGAYGYTF. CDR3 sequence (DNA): TGTGCCTGCATCCCGGGACAGGGGGCCTATGGCTACACCTTC.

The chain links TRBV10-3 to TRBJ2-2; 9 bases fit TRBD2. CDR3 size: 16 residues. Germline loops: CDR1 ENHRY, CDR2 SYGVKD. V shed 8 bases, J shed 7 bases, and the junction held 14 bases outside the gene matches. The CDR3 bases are TGTGCCATCCGGTCCCCAGGTAGCGGGAGTATCGGGGAGCTGTTTTTT. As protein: CAIRSPGSGSIGELFF.

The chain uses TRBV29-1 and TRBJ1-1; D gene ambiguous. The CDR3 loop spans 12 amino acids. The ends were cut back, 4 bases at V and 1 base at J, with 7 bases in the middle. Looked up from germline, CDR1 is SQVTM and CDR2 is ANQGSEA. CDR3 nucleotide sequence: TGCAGCGTTGCACAGTCGAACACTGAAGCTTTCTTT. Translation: CSVAQSNTEAFF.

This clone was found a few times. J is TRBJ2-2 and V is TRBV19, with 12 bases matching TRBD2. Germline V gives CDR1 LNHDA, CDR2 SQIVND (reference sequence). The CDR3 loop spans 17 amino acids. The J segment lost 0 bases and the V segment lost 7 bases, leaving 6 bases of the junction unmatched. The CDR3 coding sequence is TGTGCCAGTAAAGGACTAGCGGGGTTCGCGAACACCGGGGAGCTGTTTTTT. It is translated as CASKGLAGFANTGELFF.

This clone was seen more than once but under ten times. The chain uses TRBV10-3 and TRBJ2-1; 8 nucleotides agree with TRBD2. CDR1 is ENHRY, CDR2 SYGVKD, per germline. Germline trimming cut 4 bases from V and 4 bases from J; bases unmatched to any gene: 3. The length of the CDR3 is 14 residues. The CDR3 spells CAISAKREYNEQFF. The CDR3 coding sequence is TGTGCCATCAGTGCGAAGCGGGAGTACAATGAGCAGTTCTTC.

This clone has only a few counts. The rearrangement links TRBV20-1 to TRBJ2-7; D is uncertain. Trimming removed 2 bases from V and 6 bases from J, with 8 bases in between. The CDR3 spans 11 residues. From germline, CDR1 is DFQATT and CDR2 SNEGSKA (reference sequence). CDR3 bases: TGCAGTGCTAGATCCCAGATCGAGCAGTACTTC. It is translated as CSARSQIEQYF.

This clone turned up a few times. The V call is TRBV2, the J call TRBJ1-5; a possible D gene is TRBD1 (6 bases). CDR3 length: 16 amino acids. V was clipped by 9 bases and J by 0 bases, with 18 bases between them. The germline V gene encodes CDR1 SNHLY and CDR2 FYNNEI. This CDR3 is CASIRDTSYSNQPQHF. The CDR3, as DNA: TGTGCCAGTATCCGGGACACATCATATAGCAATCAGCCCCAGCATTTT.

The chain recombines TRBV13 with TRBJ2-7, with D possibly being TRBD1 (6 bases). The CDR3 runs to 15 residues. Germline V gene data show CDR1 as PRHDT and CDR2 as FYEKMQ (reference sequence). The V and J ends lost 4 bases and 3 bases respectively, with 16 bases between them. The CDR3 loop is CASSYAGENRYEQYF. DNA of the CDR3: TGTGCCAGCAGCTACGCAGGGGAAAATCGCTACGAGCAGTACTTC.

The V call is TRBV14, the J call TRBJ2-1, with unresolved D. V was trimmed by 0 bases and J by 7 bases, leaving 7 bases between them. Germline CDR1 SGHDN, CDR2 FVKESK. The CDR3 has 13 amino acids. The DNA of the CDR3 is TGTGCCAGCAGCCAAGATCAACGGAATGAGCAGTTCTTC. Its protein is CASSQDQRNEQFF.

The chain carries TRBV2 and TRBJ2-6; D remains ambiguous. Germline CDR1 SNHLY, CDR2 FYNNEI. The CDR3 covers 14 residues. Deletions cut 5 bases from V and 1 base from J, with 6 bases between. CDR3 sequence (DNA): TGTGCCAGCAGTTTATTATCTGGGGCCAACGTCCTGACTTTC. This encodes CASSLLSGANVLTF.

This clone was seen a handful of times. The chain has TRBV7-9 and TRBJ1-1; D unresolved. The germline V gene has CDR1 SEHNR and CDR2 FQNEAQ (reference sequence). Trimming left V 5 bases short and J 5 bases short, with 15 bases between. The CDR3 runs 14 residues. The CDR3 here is CASSHRGGWTEAFF. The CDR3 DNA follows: TGTGCCAGCAGCCATCGGGGAGGGTGGACTGAAGCTTTCTTT.

Written as DNA, the CDR3 is TGCGCCAGCAGCTTGGCTTTACTAGCGGGCACAGATACGCAGTATTTT. Its translation is CASSLALLAGTDTQYF. The V and J genes are TRBV5-1 and TRBJ2-3; TRBD2 aligns across 8 bases. The length of the CDR3 is 16 residues. J was trimmed by 1 base and V by 0 bases; bases with no gene match: 4. Germline CDR1 SGHRS, CDR2 YFSETQ.

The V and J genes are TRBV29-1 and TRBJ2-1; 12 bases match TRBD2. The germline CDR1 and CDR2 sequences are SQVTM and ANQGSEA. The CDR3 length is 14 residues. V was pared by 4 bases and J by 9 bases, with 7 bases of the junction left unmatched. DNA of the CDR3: TGCAGCGTTGTTAGACTAGCGGGAGCGGTTGAGCAGTTCTTC. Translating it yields CSVVRLAGAVEQFF.

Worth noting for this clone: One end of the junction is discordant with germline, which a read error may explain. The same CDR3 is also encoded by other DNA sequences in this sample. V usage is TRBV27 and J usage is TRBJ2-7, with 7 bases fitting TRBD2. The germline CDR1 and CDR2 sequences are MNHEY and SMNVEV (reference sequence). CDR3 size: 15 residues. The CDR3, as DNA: TGTGCCAGCAGTTGGACGCGGGGGACCTCATACGAGAAGTACTTC. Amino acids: CASSWTRGTSYEKYF.

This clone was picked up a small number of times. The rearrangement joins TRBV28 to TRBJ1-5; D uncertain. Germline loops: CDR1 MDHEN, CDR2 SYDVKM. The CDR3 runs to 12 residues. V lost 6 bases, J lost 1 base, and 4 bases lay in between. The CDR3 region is CASSVSNQPQHF. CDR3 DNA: TGTGCCAGCAGCGTGAGCAATCAGCCCCAGCATTTT.

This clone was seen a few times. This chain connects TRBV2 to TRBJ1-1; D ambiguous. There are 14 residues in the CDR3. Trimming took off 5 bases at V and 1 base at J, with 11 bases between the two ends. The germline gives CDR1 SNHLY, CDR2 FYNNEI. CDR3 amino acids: CASSIYAGNTEAFF. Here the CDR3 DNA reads TGTGCCAGCAGTATTTATGCAGGGAACACTGAAGCTTTCTTT.

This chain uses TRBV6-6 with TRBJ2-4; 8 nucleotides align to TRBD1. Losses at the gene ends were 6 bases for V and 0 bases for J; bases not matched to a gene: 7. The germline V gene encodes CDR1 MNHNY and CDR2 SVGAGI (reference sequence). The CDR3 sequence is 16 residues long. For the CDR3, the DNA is TGTGCCAGCAGGACTGGGACAGGATTAGCCAAAAACATTCAGTACTTC. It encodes CASRTGTGLAKNIQYF.

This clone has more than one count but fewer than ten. The CDR3 DNA follows: TGTGCCAGCAGCACAGGGGGCTATGGTAGGGCTTTCTTT. Protein sequence: CASSTGGYGRAFF. The V gene is TRBV14, the J gene TRBJ1-1, with 9 bases that match TRBD1. This CDR3 has 13 amino acids. Germline CDR1 reads SGHDN; CDR2 reads FVKESK. V was pared by 5 bases and J by 11 bases, with 9 bases of the junction left unmatched.

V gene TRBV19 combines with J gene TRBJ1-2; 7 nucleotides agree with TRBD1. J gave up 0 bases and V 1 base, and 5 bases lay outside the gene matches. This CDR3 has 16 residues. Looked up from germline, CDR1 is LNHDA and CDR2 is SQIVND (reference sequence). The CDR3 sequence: CASSIASTGANYGYTF. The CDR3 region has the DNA TGTGCCAGTAGTATAGCCTCCACAGGGGCTAACTATGGCTACACCTTC.

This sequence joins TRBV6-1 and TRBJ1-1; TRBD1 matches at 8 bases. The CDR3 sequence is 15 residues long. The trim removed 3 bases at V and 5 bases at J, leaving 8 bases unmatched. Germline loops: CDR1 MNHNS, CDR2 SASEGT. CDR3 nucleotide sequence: TGTGCCAGCAGTGAGAGTGCAGGGGGCCGGACTGAAGCTTTCTTT. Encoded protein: CASSESAGGRTEAFF.